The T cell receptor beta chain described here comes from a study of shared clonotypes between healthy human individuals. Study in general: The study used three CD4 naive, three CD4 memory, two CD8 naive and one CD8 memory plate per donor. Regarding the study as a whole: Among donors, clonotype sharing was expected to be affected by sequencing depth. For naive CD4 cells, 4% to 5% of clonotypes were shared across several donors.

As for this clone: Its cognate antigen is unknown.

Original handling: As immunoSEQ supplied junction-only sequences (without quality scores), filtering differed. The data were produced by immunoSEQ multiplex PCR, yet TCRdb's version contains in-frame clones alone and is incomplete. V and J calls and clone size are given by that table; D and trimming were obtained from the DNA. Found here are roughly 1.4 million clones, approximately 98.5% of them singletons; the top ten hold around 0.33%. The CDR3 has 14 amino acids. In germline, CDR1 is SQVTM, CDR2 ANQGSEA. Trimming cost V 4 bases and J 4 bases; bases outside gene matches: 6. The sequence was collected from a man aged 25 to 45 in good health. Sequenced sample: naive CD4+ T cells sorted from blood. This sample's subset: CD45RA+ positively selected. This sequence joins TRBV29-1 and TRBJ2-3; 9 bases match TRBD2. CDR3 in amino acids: CSVGASGNSDTQYF. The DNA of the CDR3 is TGCAGCGTTGGCGCTAGCGGGAACTCAGATACGCAGTATTTT.